This T cell receptor (beta chain) was profiled in a study of fetal regulatory T cell absence and autoimmunity. Regarding the study as a whole: Some top pancreas TCR clones were over 80-fold enriched versus cord blood.

This clone occurred a few times. Its specificity is not known. Sequencing was at survey level. The assay was immunoSEQ multiplex PCR, and TCRdb's table has in-frame clones only and misses some. The sample yields 95,000 or so clones, less than 80% seen once. Germline V gene sequence: CDR1 LNHDA, CDR2 SQIVND (reference sequence). This CDR3 is 14 amino acids long. After removal of 1 base from V and 4 bases from J, the junction contained 2 bases not matched to a gene. The specimen was pancreas tissue. This TCR came from a male donor with IPEX syndrome. This chain uses TRBV19 with TRBJ2-7; 9 bases fit TRBD2. The DNA of the CDR3 is TGTGCCAGTAGTATAGGCGGGAGGGCGTACGAGCAGTACTTC. It encodes CASSIGGRAYEQYF.